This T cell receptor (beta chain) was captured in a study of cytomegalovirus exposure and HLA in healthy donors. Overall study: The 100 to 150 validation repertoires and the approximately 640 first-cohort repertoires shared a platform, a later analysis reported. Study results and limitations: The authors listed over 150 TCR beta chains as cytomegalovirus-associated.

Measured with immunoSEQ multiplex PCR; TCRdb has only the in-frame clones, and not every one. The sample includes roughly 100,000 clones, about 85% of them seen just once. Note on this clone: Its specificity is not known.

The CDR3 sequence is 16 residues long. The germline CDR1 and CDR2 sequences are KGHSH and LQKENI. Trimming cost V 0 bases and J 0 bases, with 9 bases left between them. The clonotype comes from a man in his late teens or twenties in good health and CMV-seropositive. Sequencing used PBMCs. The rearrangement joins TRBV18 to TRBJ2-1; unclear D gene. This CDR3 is CASSPPRISSYNEQFF. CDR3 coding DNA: TGTGCCAGCTCACCACCGAGGATTAGCTCCTACAATGAGCAGTTCTTC.